This TCR beta chain comes out of a study of persistence of HIV-infected CD4 T cells. Stimulation used approximately 10 ug/mL lysate from CMV-infected fibroblasts. Responding CD4+ T cells were sorted by upregulation of both CD40 ligand and CD69. The CDR3 totals 15 residues. V lost 4 bases to trimming and J lost 5 bases; unmatched junction nucleotides: 9. Germline V gene data show CDR1 as LGHDT and CDR2 as YNNKEL (reference sequence). Details on this clone: No antigen is known for it.

The immunoSEQ assay was version 4, run in survey mode. Data came from immunoSEQ multiplex PCR; TCRdb stores just in-frame clones and leaves some out. The sample includes about 20,000 clones, around 82% of them seen just once. The sequences come from CD4+ T cells sorted from PBMCs after 18-hour stimulation, collected from a patient who received antiretroviral therapy. The chain is built from TRBV3-1 (or the pseudogene TRBV3-2) and TRBJ1-1; 8 bases fit TRBD1. This sequence originates from an adult man with HIV who was CMV-seropositive. CDR3 region: CASSPEQGVRTEAFF. As DNA, the CDR3 is TGTGCCAGCAGCCCCGAACAGGGGGTAAGGACTGAAGCTTTCTTT.